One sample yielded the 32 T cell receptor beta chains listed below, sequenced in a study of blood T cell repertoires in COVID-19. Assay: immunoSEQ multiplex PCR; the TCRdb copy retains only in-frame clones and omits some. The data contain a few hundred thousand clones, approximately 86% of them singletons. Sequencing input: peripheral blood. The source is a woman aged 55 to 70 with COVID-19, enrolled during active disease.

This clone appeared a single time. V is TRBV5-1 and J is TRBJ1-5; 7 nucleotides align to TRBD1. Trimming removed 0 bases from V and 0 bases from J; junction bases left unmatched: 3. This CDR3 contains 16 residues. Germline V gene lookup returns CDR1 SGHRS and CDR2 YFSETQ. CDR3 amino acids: CASSLGGQPSNQPQHF. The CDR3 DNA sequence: TGCGCCAGCAGCTTGGGGGGACAGCCTAGCAATCAGCCCCAGCATTTT.

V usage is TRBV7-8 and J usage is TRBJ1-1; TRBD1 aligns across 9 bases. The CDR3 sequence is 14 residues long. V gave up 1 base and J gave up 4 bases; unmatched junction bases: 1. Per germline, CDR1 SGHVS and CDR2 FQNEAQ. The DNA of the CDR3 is TGTGCCAGCAGCTTAGTACAGGGGGCCACTGAAGCTTTCTTT. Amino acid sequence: CASSLVQGATEAFF. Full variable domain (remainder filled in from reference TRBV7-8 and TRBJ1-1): GAGVSQSPRYKVAKRGQDVALRCDPISGHVSLFWYQQALGQGPEFLTYFQNEAQLDKSGLPSDRFFAERPEGSVSTLKIQRTQQEDSAVYLCASSLVQGATEAFFGQGTRLTVV.

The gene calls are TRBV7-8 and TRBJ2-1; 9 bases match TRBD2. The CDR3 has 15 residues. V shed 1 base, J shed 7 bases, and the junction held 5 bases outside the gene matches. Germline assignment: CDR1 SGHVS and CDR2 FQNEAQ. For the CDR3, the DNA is TGTGCCAGCAGCTTAGGCGGGAGGGCCAGAAATGAGCAGTTCTTC. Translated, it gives CASSLGGRARNEQFF.

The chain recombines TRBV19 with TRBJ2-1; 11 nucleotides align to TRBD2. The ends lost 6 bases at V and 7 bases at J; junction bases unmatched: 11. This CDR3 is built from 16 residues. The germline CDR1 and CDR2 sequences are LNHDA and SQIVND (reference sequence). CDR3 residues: CASRNIAGGTRNEQFF. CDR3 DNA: TGTGCCAGTAGAAATATAGCGGGAGGGACGAGGAATGAGCAGTTCTTC.

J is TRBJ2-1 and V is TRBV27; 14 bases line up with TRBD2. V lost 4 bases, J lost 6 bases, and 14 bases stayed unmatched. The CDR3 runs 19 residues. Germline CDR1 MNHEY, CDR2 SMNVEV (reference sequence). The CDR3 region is CASSWGTSGSSREGNEQFF. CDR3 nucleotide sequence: TGTGCCAGCAGTTGGGGGACTAGCGGGAGTTCTAGGGAGGGCAATGAGCAGTTCTTC.

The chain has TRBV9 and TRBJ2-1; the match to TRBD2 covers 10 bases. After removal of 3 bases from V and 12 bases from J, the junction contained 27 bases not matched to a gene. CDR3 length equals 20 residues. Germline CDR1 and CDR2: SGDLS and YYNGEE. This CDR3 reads CASSEFAGTSETHLRLSQFF. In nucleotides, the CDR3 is TGTGCCAGCAGCGAGTTCGCCGGGACTAGCGAAACGCACCTAAGATTGTCGCAGTTCTTC.

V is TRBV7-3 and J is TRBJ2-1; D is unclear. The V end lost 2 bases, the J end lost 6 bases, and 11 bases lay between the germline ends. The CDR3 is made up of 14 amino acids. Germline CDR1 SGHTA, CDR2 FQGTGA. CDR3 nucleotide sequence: TGTGCCAGCAGCTTAGATCTAGTAGGCAATGAGCAGTTCTTC. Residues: CASSLDLVGNEQFF. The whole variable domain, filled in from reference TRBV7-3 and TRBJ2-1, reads GAGVSQTPSNKVTEKGKYVELRCDPISGHTALYWYRQSLGQGPEFLIYFQGTGAADDSGLPNDRFFAVRPEGSVSTLKIQRTERGDSAVYLCASSLDLVGNEQFFGPGTRLTVL.

The chain's CDR3 is CASSPDRAMKVGQYF. The CDR3 DNA reads TGTGCCAGTAGCCCCGACAGGGCGATGAAAGTTGGGCAGTACTTC. The rearrangement joins TRBV19 to TRBJ2-7; 7 bases fit TRBD1. Germline V lookup: CDR1 LNHDA, CDR2 SQIVND (reference sequence). V shed 6 bases, J shed 9 bases, and the junction held 17 bases outside the gene matches. The CDR3 runs 15 residues.

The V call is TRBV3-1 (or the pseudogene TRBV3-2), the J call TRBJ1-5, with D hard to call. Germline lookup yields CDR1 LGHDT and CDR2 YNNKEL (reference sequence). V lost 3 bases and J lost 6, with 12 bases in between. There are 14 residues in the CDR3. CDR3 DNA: TGTGCCAGCAGCCATGGAGCTCCGGGTCAGCCCCAGCATTTT. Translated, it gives CASSHGAPGQPQHF.

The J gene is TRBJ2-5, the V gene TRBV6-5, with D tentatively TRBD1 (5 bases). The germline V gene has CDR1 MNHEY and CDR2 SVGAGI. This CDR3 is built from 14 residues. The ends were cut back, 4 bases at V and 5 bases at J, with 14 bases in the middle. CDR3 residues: CASSSWTPPETQYF. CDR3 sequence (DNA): TGTGCCAGCAGTTCGTGGACACCCCCGGAGACCCAGTACTTC.

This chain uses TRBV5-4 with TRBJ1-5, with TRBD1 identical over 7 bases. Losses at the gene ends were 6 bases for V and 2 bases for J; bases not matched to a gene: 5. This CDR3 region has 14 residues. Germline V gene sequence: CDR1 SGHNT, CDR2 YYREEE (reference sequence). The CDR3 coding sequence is TGTGCCAGCACCCTCACAGGGGGCAATCAGCCCCAGCATTTT. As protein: CASTLTGGNQPQHF.

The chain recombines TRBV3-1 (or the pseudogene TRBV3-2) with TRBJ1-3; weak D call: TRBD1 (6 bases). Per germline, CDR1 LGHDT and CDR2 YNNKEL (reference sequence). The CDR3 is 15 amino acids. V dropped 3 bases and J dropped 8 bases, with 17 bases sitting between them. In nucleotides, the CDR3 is TGTGCCAGCAGCCATTCAGGGGATGGTGGTTACACCATATATTTT. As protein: CASSHSGDGGYTIYF.

This CDR3 reads CASSYAPGQGFVKLFF. The CDR3 DNA sequence: TGTGCCAGCAGTTACGCACCGGGACAGGGGTTTGTAAAACTGTTTTTT. The chain links TRBV6-5 to TRBJ1-4; 10 positions agree with TRBD1. Germline V gene sequence: CDR1 MNHEY, CDR2 SVGAGI. Unmatched junction bases numbered 10, after V lost 2 bases and J lost 10 bases. CDR3 length equals 16 residues.

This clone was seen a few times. CDR3 loop: CASSQGLTGANTEAFF. The CDR3 region has the DNA TGTGCCAGCAGCCAAGGCCTGACAGGGGCGAACACTGAAGCTTTCTTT. The chain couples TRBV3-1 (or the pseudogene TRBV3-2) to TRBJ1-1, with 8 bases matching TRBD1. Germline CDR1 reads LGHDT; CDR2 reads YNNKEL (reference sequence). CDR3 length equals 16 residues. The junction had 5 bases not matched to a gene; V was cut back by 1 base and J by 1 base.

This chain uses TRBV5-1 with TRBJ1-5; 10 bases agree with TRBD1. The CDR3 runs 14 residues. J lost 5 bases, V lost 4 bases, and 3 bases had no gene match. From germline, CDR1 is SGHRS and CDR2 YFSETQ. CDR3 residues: CASSPGTGDQPQHF. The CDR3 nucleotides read TGCGCCAGCAGCCCCGGGACAGGGGATCAGCCCCAGCATTTT.

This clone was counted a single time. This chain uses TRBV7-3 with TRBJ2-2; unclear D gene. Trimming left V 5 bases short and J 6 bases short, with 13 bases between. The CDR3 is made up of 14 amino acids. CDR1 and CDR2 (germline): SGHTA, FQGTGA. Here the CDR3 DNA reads TGTGCCAGCAGCGCCTTACCAGGCGCCGGGGAGCTGTTTTTT. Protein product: CASSALPGAGELFF. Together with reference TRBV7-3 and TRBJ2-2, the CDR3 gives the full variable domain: GAGVSQTPSNKVTEKGKYVELRCDPISGHTALYWYRQSLGQGPEFLIYFQGTGAADDSGLPNDRFFAVRPEGSVSTLKIQRTERGDSAVYLCASSALPGAGELFFGEGSRLTVL.

The CDR3 sequence is CASSIGGLYNEQYF. DNA of the CDR3: TGTGCCAGTAGTATAGGGGGACTCTACAACGAGCAGTACTTC. J is TRBJ2-7 and V is TRBV19; D might be TRBD2 (6 bases). The germline gives CDR1 LNHDA, CDR2 SQIVND (reference sequence). The length of the CDR3 is 14 residues. The V end was cut by 1 base, the J end by 5 bases, with 12 bases between. The full variable domain, with the rest looked up from reference TRBV19 and TRBJ2-7, is DGGITQSPKYLFRKEGQNVTLSCEQNLNHDAMYWYRQDPGQGLRLIYYSQIVNDFQKGDIAEGYSVSREKKESFPLTVTSAQKNPTAFYLCASSIGGLYNEQYFGPGTRLTVT.

The CDR3 DNA reads as TGTGCCAGTATGGGACAGGGGACCTACGAGCAGTACTTC. Amino acid sequence: CASMGQGTYEQYF. V usage is TRBV19 and J usage is TRBJ2-7; 10 bases are shared with TRBD1. This CDR3 region has 13 residues. The germline CDR1 and CDR2 sequences are LNHDA and SQIVND (reference sequence). V was pared by 7 bases and J by 2 bases, with 2 bases of the junction left unmatched.

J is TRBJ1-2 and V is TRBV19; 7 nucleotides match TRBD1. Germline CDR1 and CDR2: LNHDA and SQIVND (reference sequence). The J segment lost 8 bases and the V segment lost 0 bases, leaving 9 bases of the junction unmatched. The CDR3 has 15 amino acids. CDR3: CASSIEGQGVSGYTF. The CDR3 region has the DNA TGTGCCAGTAGTATAGAGGGTCAGGGGGTTTCCGGCTACACCTTC. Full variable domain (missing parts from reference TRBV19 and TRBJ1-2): DGGITQSPKYLFRKEGQNVTLSCEQNLNHDAMYWYRQDPGQGLRLIYYSQIVNDFQKGDIAEGYSVSREKKESFPLTVTSAQKNPTAFYLCASSIEGQGVSGYTFGSGTRLTVV.

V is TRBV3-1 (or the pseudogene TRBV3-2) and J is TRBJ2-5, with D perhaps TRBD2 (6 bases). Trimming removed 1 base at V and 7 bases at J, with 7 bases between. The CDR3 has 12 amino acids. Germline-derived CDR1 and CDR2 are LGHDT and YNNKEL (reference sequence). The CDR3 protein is CASSQVEGTQYF. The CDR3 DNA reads TGTGCCAGCAGCCAAGTGGAGGGGACCCAGTACTTC.

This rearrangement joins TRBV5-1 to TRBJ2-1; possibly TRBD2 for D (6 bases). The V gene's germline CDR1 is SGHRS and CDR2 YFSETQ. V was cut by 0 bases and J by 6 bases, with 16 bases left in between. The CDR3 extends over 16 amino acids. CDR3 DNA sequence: TGCGCCAGCAGCTTGGGGTACGGGGGAGCCGCCAATGAGCAGTTCTTC. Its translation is CASSLGYGGAANEQFF. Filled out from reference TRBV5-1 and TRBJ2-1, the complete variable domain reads KAGVTQTPRYLIKTRGQQVTLSCSPISGHRSVSWYQQTPGQGLQFLFEYFSETQRNKGNFPGRFSGRQFSNSRSEMNVSTLELGDSALYLCASSLGYGGAANEQFFGPGTRLTVL.

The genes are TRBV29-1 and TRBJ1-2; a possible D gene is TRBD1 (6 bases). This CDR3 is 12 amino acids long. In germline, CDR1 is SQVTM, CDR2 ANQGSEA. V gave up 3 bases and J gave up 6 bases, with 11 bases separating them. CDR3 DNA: TGCAGCGTTGACTCAGGGGCAAATGGCTACACCTTC. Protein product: CSVDSGANGYTF. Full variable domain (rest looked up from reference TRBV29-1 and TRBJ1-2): SAVISQKPSRDICQRGTSLTIQCQVDSQVTMMFWYRQQPGQSLTLIATANQGSEATYESGFVIDKFPISRPNLTFSTLTVSNMSPEDSSIYLCSVDSGANGYTFGSGTRLTVV.

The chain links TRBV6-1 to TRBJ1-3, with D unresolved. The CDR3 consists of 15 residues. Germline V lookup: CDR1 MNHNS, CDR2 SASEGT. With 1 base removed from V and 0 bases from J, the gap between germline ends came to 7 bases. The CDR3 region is CASSEGPSSGNTIYF. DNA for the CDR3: TGTGCCAGCAGTGAAGGCCCCAGCTCTGGAAACACCATATATTTT.

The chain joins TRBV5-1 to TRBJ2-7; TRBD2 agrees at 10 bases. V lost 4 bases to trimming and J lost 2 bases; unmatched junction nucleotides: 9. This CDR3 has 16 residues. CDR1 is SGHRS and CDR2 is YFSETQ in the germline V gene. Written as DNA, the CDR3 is TGCGCCAGCAGCATTTTAGCGGGAGGCCCTACCTACGAGCAGTACTTC. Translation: CASSILAGGPTYEQYF.

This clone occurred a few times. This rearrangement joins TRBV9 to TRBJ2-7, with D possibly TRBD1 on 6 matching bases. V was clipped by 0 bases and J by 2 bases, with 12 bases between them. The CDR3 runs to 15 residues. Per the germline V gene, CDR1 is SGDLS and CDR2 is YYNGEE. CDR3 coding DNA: TGTGCCAGCAGCGTAGCTCCGGGACAAGCCTACGAGCAGTACTTC. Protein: CASSVAPGQAYEQYF.

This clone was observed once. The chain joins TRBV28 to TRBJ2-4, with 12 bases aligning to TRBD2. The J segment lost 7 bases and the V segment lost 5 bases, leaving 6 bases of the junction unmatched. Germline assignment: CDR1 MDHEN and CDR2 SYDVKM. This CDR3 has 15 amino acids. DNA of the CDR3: TGTGCCAGCAGTCCGCCGCTAGCGGGAGGGAACATTCAGTACTTC. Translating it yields CASSPPLAGGNIQYF.

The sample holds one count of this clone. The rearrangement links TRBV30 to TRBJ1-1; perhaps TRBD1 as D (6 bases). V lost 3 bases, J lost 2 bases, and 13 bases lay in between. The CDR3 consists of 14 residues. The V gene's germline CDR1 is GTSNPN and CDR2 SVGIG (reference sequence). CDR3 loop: CAWSDGGPNTEAFF. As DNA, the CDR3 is TGTGCCTGGAGCGACGGGGGGCCCAACACTGAAGCTTTCTTT.

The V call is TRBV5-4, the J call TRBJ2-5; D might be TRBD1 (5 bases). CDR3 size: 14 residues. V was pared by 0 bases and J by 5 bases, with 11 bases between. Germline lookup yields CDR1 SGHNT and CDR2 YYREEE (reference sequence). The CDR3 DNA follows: TGTGCCAGCAGCTTGGTAGGGGTGGAGGAGACCCAGTACTTC. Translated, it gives CASSLVGVEETQYF.

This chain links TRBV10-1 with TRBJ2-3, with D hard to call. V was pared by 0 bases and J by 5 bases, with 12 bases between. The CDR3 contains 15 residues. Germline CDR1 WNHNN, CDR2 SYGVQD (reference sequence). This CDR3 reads CASSESNRYKDTQYF. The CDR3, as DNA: TGCGCCAGCAGTGAGTCAAACCGCTATAAAGATACGCAGTATTTT.

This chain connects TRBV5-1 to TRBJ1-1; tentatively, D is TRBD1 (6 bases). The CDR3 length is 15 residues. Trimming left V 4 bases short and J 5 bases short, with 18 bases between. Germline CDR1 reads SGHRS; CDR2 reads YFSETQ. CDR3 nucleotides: TGCGCCAGCAGCCAGCTCCGGACAGCAGAAACTGAAGCTTTCTTT. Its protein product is CASSQLRTAETEAFF.

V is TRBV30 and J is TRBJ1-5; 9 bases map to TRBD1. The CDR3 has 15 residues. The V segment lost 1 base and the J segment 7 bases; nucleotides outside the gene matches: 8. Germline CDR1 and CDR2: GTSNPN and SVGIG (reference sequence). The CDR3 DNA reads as TGTGCCTGGAGTGACCCGACAGGGGGGCGGCAGCCCCAGCATTTT. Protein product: CAWSDPTGGRQPQHF.

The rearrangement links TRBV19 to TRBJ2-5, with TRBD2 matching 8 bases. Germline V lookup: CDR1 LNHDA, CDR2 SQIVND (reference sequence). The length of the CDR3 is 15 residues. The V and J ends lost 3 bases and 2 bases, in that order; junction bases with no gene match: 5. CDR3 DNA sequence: TGTGCCAGTAGTATTGTAAGCGGGGGACAAGAGACCCAGTACTTC. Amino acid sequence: CASSIVSGGQETQYF.